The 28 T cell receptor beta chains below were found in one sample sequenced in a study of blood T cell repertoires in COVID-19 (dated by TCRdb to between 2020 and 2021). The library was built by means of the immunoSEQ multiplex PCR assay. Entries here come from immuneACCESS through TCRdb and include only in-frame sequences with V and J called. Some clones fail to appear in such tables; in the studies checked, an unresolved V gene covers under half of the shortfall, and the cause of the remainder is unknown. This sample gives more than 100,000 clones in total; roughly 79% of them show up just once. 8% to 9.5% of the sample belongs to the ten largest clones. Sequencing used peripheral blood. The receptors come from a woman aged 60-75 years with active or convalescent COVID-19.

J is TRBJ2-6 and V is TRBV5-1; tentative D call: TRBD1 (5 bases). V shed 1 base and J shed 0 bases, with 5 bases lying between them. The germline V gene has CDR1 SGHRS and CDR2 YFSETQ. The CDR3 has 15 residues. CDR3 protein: CASSLRGSGANVLTF. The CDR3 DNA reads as TGCGCCAGCAGCTTGAGGGGCTCTGGGGCCAACGTCCTGACTTTC.

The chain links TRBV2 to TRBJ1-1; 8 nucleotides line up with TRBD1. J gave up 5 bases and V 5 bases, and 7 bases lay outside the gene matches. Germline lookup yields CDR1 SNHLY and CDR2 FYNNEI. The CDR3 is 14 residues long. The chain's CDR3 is CASSFDRGGTEAFF. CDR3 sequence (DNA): TGTGCCAGCAGTTTTGACAGGGGTGGAACTGAAGCTTTCTTT.

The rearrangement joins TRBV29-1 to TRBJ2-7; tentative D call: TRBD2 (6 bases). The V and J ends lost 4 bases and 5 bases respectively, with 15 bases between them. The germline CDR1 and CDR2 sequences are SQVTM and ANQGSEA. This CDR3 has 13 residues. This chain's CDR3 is CSVGSGRVNEQYF. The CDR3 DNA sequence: TGCAGCGTTGGGAGCGGGCGAGTCAACGAGCAGTACTTC.

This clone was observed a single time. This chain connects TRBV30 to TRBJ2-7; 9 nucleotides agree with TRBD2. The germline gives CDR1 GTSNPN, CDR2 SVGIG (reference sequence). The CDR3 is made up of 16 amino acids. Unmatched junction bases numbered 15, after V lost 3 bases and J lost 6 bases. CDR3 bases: TGTGCCTGGAGCACAGGGTCTCGCGGGAGGGCCTCCGAGCAGTACTTC. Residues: CAWSTGSRGRASEQYF.

The CDR3 nucleotides read TGTGCCAGCAGCCAAGATTTACTAGCGGTCTACAATGAGCAGTTCTTC. This gives the protein CASSQDLLAVYNEQFF. This rearrangement joins TRBV3-1 (or the pseudogene TRBV3-2) to TRBJ2-1; 8 nucleotides line up with TRBD2. The CDR3 sequence is 16 residues long. Germline CDR1 and CDR2: LGHDT and YNNKEL (reference sequence). V trimming: 0 bases; J trimming: 3 bases; junction bases outside the gene matches: 4.

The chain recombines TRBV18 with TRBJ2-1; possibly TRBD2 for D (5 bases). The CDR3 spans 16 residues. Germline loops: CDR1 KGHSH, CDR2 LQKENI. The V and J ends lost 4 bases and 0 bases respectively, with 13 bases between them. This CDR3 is CASSQSAVSSYNEQFF. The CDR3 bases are TGTGCCAGCTCACAGTCAGCGGTAAGCTCCTACAATGAGCAGTTCTTC.

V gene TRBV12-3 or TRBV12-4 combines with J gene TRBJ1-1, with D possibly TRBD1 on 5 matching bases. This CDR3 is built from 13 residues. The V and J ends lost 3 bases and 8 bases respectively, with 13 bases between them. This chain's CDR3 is CASSLGRGLEAFF. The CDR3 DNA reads TGTGCCAGCAGTTTGGGACGGGGGTTAGAAGCTTTCTTT.

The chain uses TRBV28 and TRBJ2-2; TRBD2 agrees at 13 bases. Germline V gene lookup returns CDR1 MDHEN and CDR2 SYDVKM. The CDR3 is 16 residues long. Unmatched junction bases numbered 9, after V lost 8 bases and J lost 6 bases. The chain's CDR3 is CASSLMGLAGPGELFF. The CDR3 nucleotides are TGTGCCAGCTCCCTAATGGGACTAGCGGGGCCCGGGGAGCTGTTTTTT.

The CDR3 loop reads CASSPDNSGANVLTF. Written as DNA, the CDR3 is TGCGCCAGCAGCCCTGACAATTCTGGGGCCAACGTCCTGACTTTC. The chain couples TRBV4-3 to TRBJ2-6; D gene uncertain. The CDR3 is made up of 15 amino acids. Trimming left V 4 bases short and J 1 base short, with 8 bases between. Germline V gene sequence: CDR1 LGHNA, CDR2 YSLEER.

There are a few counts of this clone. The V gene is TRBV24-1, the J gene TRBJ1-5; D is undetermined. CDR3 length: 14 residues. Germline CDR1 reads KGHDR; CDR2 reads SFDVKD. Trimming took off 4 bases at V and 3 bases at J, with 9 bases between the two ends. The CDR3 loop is CATSEAGFNQPQHF. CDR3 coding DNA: TGTGCCACCAGTGAGGCGGGGTTCAATCAGCCCCAGCATTTT.

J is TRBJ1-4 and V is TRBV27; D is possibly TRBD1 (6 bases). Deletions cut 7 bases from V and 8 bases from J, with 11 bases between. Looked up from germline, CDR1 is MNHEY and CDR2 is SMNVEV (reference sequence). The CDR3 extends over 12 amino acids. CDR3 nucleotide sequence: TGTGCCAGCACCACACAGGGAGAAAAACTGTTTTTT. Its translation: CASTTQGEKLFF.

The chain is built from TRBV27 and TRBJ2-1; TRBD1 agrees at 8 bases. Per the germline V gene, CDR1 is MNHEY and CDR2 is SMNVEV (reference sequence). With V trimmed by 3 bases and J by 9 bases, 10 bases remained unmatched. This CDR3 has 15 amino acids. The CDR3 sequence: CASSFLDREGGEQFF. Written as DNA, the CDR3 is TGTGCCAGCAGTTTTTTGGACAGGGAAGGGGGTGAGCAGTTCTTC.

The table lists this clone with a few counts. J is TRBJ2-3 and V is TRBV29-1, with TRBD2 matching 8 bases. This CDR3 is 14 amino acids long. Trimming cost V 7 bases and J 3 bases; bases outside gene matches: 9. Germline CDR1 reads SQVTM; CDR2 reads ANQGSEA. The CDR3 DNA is TGCAGCGCCCCTGCGGGAGGAACGACAGATACGCAGTATTTT. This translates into CSAPAGGTTDTQYF.

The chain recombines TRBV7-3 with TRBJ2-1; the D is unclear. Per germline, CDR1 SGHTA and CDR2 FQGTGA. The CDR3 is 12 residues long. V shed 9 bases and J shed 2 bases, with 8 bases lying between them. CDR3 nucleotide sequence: TGTGCCAGACTCATCCCCTACAATGAGCAGTTCTTC. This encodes CARLIPYNEQFF.

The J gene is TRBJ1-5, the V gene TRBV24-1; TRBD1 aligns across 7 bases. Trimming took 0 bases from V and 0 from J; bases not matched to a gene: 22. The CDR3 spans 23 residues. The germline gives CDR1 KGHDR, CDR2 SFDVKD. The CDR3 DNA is TGTGCCACCAGTGATTTGAATTCGGGTCGTGTGAGACAGGGTGAAAATAGCAATCAGCCCCAGCATTTT. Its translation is CATSDLNSGRVRQGENSNQPQHF.

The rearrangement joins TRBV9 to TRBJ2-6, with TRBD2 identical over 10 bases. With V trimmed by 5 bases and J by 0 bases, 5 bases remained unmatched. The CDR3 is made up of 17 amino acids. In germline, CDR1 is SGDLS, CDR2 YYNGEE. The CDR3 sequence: CASSGLADVSGANVLTF. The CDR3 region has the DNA TGTGCCAGCAGTGGACTAGCGGACGTCTCTGGGGCCAACGTCCTGACTTTC.

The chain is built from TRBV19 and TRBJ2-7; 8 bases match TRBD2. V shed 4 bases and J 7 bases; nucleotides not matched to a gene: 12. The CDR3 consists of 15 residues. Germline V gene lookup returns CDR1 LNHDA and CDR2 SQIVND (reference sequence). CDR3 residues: CASSRGFSGVEEQYV. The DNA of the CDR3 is TGTGCCAGTAGTAGAGGATTTAGCGGGGTGGAGGAGCAGTACGTC.

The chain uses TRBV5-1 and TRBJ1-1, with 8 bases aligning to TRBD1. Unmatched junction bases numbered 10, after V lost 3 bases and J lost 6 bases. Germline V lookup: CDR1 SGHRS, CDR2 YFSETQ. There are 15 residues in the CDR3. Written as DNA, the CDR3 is TGCGCCAGCAGCTCGAAGACAGGGGCCGATCCTGAAGCTTTCTTT. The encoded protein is CASSSKTGADPEAFF. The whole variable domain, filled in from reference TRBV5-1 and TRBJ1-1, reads KAGVTQTPRYLIKTRGQQVTLSCSPISGHRSVSWYQQTPGQGLQFLFEYFSETQRNKGNFPGRFSGRQFSNSRSEMNVSTLELGDSALYLCASSSKTGADPEAFFGQGTRLTVV.

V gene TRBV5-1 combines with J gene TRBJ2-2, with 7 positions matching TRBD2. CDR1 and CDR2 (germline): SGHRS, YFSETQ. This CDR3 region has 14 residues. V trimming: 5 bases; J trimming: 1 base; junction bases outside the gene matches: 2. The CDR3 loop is CASSPGGNTGELFF. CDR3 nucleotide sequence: TGCGCCAGCAGTCCGGGGGGGAACACCGGGGAGCTGTTTTTT. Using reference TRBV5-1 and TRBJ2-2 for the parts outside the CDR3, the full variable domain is KAGVTQTPRYLIKTRGQQVTLSCSPISGHRSVSWYQQTPGQGLQFLFEYFSETQRNKGNFPGRFSGRQFSNSRSEMNVSTLELGDSALYLCASSPGGNTGELFFGEGSRLTVL.

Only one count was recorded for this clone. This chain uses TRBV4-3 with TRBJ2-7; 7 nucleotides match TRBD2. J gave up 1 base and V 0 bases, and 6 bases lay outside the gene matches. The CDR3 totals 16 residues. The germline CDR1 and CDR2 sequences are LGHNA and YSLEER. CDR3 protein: CASSQDSASGSYEQYF. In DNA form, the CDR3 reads TGCGCCAGCAGCCAAGATTCGGCTAGCGGATCCTACGAGCAGTACTTC.

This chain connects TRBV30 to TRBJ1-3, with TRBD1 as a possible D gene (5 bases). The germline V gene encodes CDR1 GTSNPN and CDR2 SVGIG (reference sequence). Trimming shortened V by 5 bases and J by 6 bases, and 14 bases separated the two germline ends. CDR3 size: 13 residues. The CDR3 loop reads CAWQQGFSNTIYF. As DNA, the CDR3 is TGTGCCTGGCAGCAGGGCTTTTCAAACACCATATATTTT.

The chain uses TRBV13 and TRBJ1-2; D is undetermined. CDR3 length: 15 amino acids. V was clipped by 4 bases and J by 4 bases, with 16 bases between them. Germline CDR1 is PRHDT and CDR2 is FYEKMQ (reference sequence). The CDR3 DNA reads TGTGCCAGCAGCTCCCGGACCCTTGGGAGCTATGGCTACACCTTC. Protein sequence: CASSSRTLGSYGYTF.

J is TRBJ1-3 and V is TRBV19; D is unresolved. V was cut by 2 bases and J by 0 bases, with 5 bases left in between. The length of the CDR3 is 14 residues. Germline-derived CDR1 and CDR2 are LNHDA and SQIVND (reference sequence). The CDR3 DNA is TGTGCCAGTAGTATAACAGTCTCTGGAAACACCATATATTTT. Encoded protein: CASSITVSGNTIYF. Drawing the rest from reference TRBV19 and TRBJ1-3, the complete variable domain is DGGITQSPKYLFRKEGQNVTLSCEQNLNHDAMYWYRQDPGQGLRLIYYSQIVNDFQKGDIAEGYSVSREKKESFPLTVTSAQKNPTAFYLCASSITVSGNTIYFGEGSWLTVV.

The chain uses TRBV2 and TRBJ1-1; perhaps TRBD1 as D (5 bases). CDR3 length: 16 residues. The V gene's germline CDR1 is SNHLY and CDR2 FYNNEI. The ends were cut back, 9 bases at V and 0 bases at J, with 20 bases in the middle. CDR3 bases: TGTGCCAGTGAAGCCAGGGACTCCTCCGTGAACACTGAAGCTTTCTTT. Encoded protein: CASEARDSSVNTEAFF.

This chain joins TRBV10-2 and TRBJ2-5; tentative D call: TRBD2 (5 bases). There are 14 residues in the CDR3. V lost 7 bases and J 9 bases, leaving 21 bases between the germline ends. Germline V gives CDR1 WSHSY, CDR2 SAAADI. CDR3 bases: TGCGCCAGCACCCTCGCTGAGGGTGAGTGGGCCCAGTACTTC. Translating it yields CASTLAEGEWAQYF.

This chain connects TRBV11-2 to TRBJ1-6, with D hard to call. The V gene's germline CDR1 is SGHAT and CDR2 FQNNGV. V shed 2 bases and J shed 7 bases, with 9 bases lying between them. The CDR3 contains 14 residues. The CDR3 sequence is CASSLQLVNSPLHF. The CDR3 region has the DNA TGTGCCAGCAGCTTACAACTCGTAAATTCACCCCTCCACTTT. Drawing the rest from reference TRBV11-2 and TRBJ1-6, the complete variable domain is EAGVAQSPRYKIIEKRQSVAFWCNPISGHATLYWYQQILGQGPKLLIQFQNNGVVDDSQLPKDRFSAERLKGVDSTLKIQPAKLEDSAVYLCASSLQLVNSPLHFGNGTRLTVT.

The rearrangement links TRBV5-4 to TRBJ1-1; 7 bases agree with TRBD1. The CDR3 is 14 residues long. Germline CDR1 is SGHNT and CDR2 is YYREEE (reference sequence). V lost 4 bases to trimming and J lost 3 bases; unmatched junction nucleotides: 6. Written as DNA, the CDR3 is TGTGCCAGCAGCGAGGGGGCTAGGGACACTGAAGCTTTCTTT. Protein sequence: CASSEGARDTEAFF.

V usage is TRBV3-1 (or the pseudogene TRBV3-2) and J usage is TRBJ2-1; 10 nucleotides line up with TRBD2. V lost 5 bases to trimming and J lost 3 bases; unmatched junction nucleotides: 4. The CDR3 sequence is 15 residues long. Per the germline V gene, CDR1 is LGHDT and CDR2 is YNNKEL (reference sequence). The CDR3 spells CASSSSGGLYNEQFF. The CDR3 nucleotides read TGTGCCAGCAGCTCTAGCGGGGGCCTCTACAATGAGCAGTTCTTC.